This section outlines one T cell receptor (beta chain) sequence together with its context. Germline V gives CDR1 SNHLY, CDR2 FYNNEI. After removal of 9 bases from V and 4 bases from J, the junction contained 6 bases not matched to a gene. The CDR3 length is 13 residues. The sample originates from a study of blood T cell repertoires in COVID-19. Study context: T cells, B-cell-depleted T cells, or PBMCs provided the cDNA or gDNA that served as material.

Enrolled through a virtual design, the participants were between roughly 18 and 100 years of age and came from under 25 US areas. Participant-reported clinical history was the basis for cohort assignment. Cohort 3 donors were reported recovered after two negative PCRs, clearance, or symptom resolution. This table comes from immunoSEQ multiplex PCR, and its TCRdb copy is limited to in-frame clones, with some not included. The sample lists approximately 470,000 clones; 87% were seen once. This sequence was found in a woman between 18 and 29 years old who had recovered from COVID-19. The sequenced material came from PBMCs or T cells enriched from blood (not recorded which). The rearrangement links TRBV2 to TRBJ1-1; 9 bases line up with TRBD1. CDR3 protein: CARQRQGVTEAFF. Written as DNA, the CDR3 is TGTGCCAGGCAACGACAGGGGGTCACTGAAGCTTTCTTT.